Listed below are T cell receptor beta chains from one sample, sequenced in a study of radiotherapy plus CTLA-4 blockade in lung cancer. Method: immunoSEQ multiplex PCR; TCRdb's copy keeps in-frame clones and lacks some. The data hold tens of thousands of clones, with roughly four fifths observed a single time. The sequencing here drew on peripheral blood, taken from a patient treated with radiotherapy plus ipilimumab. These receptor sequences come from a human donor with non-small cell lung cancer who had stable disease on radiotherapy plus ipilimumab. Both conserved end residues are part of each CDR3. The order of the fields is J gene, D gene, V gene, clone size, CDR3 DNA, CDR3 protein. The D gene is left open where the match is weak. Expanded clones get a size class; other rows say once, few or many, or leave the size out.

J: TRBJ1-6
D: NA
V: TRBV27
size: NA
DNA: TGTGCCAGCAGTTTATATGAGGTGGGGAATTCACCCCTCCACTTT
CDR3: CASSLYEVGNSPLHF

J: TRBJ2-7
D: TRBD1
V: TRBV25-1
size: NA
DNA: TGTGCCAGCAGTCCTACGAAGGAACAGGGGGTCCCCTACGAGCAGTACTTC
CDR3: CASSPTKEQGVPYEQYF

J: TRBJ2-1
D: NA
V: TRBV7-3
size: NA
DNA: TGTGCCAGCAGCTTAAGTGGGTATGAGCAGTTCTTC
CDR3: CASSLSGYEQFF

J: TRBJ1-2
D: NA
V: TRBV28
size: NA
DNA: TGTGCCAGCAGTTTACCCCCTGCGCGGAGGGGTCAAGGCTACACCTTC
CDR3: CASSLPPARRGQGYTF

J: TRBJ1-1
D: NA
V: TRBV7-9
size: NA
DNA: TGTGCCAGCAGCCCCAGAACTAGACCGAGCACTGAAGCTTTCTTT
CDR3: CASSPRTRPSTEAFF

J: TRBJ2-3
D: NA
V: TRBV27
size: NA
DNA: TGTGCCAGCAGTTTACCTAGCGATACGCAGTATTTT
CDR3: CASSLPSDTQYF

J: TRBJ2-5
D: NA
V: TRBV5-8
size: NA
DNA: TGTGCCAGCAGCCCGTGGGCCCAAGAGACCCAGTACTTC
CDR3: CASSPWAQETQYF

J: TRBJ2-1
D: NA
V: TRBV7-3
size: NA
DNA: TGTGCCAGCAGCCCTAGCCACGGCTCCTACAATGAGCAGTTCTTC
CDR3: CASSPSHGSYNEQFF

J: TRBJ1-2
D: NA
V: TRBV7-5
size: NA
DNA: TGTGTCAGAAGCGCCCGGGGTAGGAGCGGTAACTATGGCTACACCTTC
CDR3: CVRSARGRSGNYGYTF

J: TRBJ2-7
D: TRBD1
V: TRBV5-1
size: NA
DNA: TGCGCCAGCAGCCCGGGACAGGGGATCTCCTACGAGCAGTACTTC
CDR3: CASSPGQGISYEQYF

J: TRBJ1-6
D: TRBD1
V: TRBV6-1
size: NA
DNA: TGTGCCAGCAGTGCAAAGGACAGGGGAATTTCACCCCTCCACTTT
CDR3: CASSAKDRGISPLHF

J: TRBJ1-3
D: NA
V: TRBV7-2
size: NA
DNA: TGTGCCAGCAGCTTAGATGGAGACAGAGGAAACACCATATATTTT
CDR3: CASSLDGDRGNTIYF

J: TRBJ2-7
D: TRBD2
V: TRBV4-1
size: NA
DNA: TGCGCCAGCAGCCAAGAGATGCTAGCGGGATTGAAGAACTACGAGCAGTACTTC
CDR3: CASSQEMLAGLKNYEQYF

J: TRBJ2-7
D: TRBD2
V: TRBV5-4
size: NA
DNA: TGTGCCAGCAGCTTGGGTCTAGCGGGAGAACGCGAGCAGTACTTC
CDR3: CASSLGLAGEREQYF

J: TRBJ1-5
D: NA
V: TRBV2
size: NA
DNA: TGTGCCAGCAGTGGACCAGATGCGGGGAATCAGCCCCAGCATTTT
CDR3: CASSGPDAGNQPQHF

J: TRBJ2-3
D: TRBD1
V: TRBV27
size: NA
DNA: TGTGCCAGCAGTCCGGGACAGGGTGTGACAGATACGCAGTATTTT
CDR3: CASSPGQGVTDTQYF

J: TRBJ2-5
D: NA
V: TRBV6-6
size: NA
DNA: TGTGCCAGCAGTTACTCCCGGGGTAAGGGAGAGACCCAGTACTTC
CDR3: CASSYSRGKGETQYF

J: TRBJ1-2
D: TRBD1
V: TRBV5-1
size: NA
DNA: TGCGCCAGCAGCTTGGGCACAGGGGGGCTTAACTATGGCTACACCTTC
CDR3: CASSLGTGGLNYGYTF

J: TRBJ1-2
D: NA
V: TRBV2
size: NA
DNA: TGTGCCAGCAGTGAATACAGGGCGGGCTATGGCTACACCTTC
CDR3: CASSEYRAGYGYTF

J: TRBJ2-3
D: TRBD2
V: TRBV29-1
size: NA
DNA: TGCAGCGTTGGACTAGCGGGAGTGACAAATACGCAGTATTTT
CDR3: CSVGLAGVTNTQYF

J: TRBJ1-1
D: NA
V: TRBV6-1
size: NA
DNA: TGTGCCAGCAGTGTCTACTCTGGGGGTGAAGCTTTCTTT
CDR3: CASSVYSGGEAFF

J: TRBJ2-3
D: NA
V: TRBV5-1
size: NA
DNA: TGCGCCAGCAGGGGTGACTTCAGCACAGATACGCAGTATTTT
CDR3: CASRGDFSTDTQYF

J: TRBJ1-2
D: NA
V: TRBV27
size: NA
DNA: TGTGCCAGCAGTTTGGGCGGGGTGGGCTACACCTTC
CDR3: CASSLGGVGYTF

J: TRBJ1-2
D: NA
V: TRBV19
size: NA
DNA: TGTGCCACCAGGGACCGACTCCTCTATGGCTACACCTTC
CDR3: CATRDRLLYGYTF

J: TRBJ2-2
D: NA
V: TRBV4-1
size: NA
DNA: TGCGCCAGCAGCCAAGCGCGGGCGACGAACACCGGGGAGCTGTTTTTT
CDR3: CASSQARATNTGELFF

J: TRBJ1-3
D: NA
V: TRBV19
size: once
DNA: TGTGCCAGTAGTACCTCAGGGATTAGCTCTGGAAACACCATATATTTT
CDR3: CASSTSGISSGNTIYF

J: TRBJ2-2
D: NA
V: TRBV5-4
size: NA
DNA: TGTGCCAGCAGCTTGGCTACAGTTAACACCGGGGAGCTGTTTTTT
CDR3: CASSLATVNTGELFF

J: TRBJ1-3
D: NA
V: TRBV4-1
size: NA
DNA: TGCGCCAGCAGCCACCGACCGACCCTAAGTTTGGACACCATATATTTT
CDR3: CASSHRPTLSLDTIYF

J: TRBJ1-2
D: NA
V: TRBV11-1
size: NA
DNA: TGTGCCAGCAGTAGACAGGAAGCGTATGGCTACACCTTC
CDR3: CASSRQEAYGYTF

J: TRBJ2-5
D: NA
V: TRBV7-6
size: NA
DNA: TGTGCCAGCAGCTTAGGGCCGGGCCGCCAAGAGACCCAGTACTTC
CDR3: CASSLGPGRQETQYF

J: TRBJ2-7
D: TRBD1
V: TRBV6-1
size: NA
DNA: TGTGCCAGCAAGGACAGGGTAATCTACGAGCAGTACTTC
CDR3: CASKDRVIYEQYF

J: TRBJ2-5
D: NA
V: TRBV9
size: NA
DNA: TGTGCCAGCAGCGTAGGGGGGGCTCAGGAGACCCAGTACTTC
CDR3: CASSVGGAQETQYF

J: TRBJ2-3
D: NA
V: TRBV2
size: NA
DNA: TGTGCCAGCTTTCGTGCAGATACGCAGTATTTT
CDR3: CASFRADTQYF

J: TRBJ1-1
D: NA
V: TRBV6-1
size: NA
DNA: TGTGCCAGCAGTCTAACCAGGGGGAACACTGAAGCTTTCTTT
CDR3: CASSLTRGNTEAFF

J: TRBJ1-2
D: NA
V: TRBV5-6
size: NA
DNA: TGTGCCAGCAGCTCCGGGATCCGGGGAGGCTACACCTTC
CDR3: CASSSGIRGGYTF

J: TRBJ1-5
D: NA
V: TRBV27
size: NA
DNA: TGTGCCAGCAGTTTATCGGGGTTCGTAAGCAATCAGCCCCAGCATTTT
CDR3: CASSLSGFVSNQPQHF

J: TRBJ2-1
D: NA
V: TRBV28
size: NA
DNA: TGTGCCAGCGGGACGACGGGGCACAATGAGCAGTTCTTC
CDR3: CASGTTGHNEQFF

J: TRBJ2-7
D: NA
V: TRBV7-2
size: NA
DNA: TGTGCCAGCAGCAGGTCGGGGACGGCCCTCTACGAGCAGTACTTC
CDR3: CASSRSGTALYEQYF

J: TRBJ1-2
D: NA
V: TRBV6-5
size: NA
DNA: TGTGCCAGCAGTGTTAGTAGGGTAATTGGCTACACCTTC
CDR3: CASSVSRVIGYTF

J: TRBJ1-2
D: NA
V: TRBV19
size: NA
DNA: TGTGCCACCAGGCGGCAGGGGAGGTCCTATGGCTACACCTTC
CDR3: CATRRQGRSYGYTF

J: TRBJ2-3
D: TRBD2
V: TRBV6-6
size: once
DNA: TGTGCCAGCAGCCCTACTAGCGGGGCCTTCACAGATACGCAGTATTTT
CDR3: CASSPTSGAFTDTQYF

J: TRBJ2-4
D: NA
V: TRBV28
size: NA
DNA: TGTGCCAGCAGCTCCCCGTACCTAGCCAAAAACATTCAGTACTTC
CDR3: CASSSPYLAKNIQYF

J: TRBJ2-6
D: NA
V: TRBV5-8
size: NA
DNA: TGTGCCAGCAGCAATTACCGTGGGGCCAACGTCCTGACTTTC
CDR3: CASSNYRGANVLTF

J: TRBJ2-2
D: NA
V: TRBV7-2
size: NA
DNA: TGTGCCAGCAGCTTAGGACTTCTCACCGGGGAGCTGTTTTTT
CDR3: CASSLGLLTGELFF

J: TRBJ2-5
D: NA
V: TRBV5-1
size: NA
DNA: TGCGCCAGCAGCCCCGCCTTACTCGAGACCCAGTACTTC
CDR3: CASSPALLETQYF

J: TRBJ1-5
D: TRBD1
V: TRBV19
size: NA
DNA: TGTGCCAGTAGTATGCGGGGACAGGGGAATCAGCCCCAGCATTTT
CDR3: CASSMRGQGNQPQHF

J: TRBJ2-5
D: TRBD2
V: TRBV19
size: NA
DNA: TGTGCCAGTAGTTCCGGGACTAGCGGGGGAGAGACCCAGTACTTC
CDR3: CASSSGTSGGETQYF

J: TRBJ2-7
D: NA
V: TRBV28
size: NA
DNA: TGTGCCACCCGGGACGGGACCTACGAGCAGTACTTC
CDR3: CATRDGTYEQYF

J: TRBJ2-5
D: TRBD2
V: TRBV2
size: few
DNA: TGTGCCAGCAGTGGGTGGACTAGCGGGGGGCCGTCATCGATAGGGCAAGAGACCCAGTACTTC
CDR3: CASSGWTSGGPSSIGQETQYF

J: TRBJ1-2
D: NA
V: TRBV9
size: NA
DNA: TGTGCCAGCAGCGTAGGGGGTAACCTCTATGGCTACACCTTC
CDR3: CASSVGGNLYGYTF

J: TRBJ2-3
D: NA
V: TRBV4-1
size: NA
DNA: TGCGCCAGCAGCCAAGTTAGGGGACCGCCAGATACGCAGTATTTT
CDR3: CASSQVRGPPDTQYF

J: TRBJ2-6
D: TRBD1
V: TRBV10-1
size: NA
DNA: TGCGCCAGCAGTGAACCCGGGACAGGGGGCAGGTCTGGGGCCAACGTCCTGACTTTC
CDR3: CASSEPGTGGRSGANVLTF

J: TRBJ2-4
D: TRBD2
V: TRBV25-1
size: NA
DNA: TGTGCCAGCAGTTTTACGGGAGGGTCCAAAAACATTCAGTACTTC
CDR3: CASSFTGGSKNIQYF

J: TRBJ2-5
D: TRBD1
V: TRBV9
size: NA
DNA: TGTGCCAGCAGCGCAAATACAGGGGGGGAGACCCAGTACTTC
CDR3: CASSANTGGETQYF